This TCR beta chain stems from a study of OX40 agonist ivuxolimab in advanced cancers. Looked up from germline, CDR1 is SGDLS and CDR2 is YYNGEE. The length of the CDR3 is 11 residues. Profiling relied on immunoSEQ multiplex PCR, and the TCRdb table lists in-frame clones only, not all of them. The table records tens of thousands of clones, 80% to 85% of them present only once. This clone showed up just once. Relative to the germline gene, one junction end is altered; a read error may explain this. The input for sequencing was CD4+ or CD8+ T cells sorted from blood, taken in a trial of the OX40 agonist ivuxolimab. The clonotype comes from an adult with an advanced solid tumor such as melanoma, head and neck, liver or kidney cancer. The chain joins TRBV9 to TRBJ1-3, with 7 nucleotides matching TRBD1. CDR3 sequence reads: CASSVRGREAF. As DNA, the CDR3 is TGTGCCAGCAGCGTAAGGGGGCGCGAAGCTTTT.